The present T cell receptor beta chain was sequenced within a study of shared clonotypes between healthy human individuals. In the study overall: Donors were a couple of women and a few men aged 18 to 49. Per donor, three plates held CD4 naive cells, three held CD4 memory, two held CD8 naive and one held CD8 memory.

Study-level findings and limits: Among donors, the sharing of clonotypes was expected to be influenced by sequencing depth. What naive subsets generally showed was a larger estimated richness than memory subsets showed.

Produced via immunoSEQ multiplex PCR; TCRdb's table is partial and in-frame only. The top ten clones hold more than 0.35% of a sample with roughly 2,300,000 clones, around 93% of them seen once. Comments on this clone: Its target is unknown.

Germline V gene sequence: CDR1 KGHSH, CDR2 LQKENI. With 1 base clipped from V and 0 bases from J, the junction kept 9 bases outside the gene matches. This CDR3 is built from 18 residues. The rearrangement joins TRBV18 to TRBJ2-1; 7 bases line up with TRBD1. The source is a young man in good health. Some clones in this sample may be carry-over from other donors' samples. Sequenced: naive CD4+ T cells from PBMCs. Subset denoted: CD45RA+ positively selected. CDR3 DNA: TGTGCCAGCTCACCACTAGGCTCACAGGGGAGCTCCTACAATGAGCAGTTCTTC. This encodes CASSPLGSQGSSYNEQFF.